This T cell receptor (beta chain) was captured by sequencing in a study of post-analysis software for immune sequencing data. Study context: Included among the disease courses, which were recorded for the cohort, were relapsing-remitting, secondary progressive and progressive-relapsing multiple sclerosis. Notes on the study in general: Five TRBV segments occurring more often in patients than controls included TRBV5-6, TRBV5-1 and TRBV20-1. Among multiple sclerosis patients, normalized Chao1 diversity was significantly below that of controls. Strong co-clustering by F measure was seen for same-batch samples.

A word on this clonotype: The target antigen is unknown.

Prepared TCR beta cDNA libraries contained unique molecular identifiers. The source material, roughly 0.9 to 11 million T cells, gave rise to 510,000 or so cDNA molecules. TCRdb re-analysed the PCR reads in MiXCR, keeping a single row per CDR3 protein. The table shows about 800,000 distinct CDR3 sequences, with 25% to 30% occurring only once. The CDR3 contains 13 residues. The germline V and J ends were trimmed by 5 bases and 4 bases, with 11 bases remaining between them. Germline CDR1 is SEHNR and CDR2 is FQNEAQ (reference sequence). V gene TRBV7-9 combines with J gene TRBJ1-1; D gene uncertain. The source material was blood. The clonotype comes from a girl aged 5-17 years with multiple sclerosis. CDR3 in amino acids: CASSPLVGTEAFF. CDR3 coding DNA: TGTGCCAGCAGCCCCCTTGTAGGCACTGAAGCTTTCTTT.